The next 26 T cell receptor beta chains were all read from a single sample in a study of T cell responses to AZD1222 COVID-19 vaccine. The assay was immunoSEQ multiplex PCR, and TCRdb's table has in-frame clones only and misses some. The data show some 99,000 clones, roughly 84% seen once. Sequencing was performed on peripheral blood, taken 28 days after the second AZD1222 dose. Receptors were obtained from an adult who received the AZD1222 COVID-19 vaccine.

This rearrangement joins TRBV19 to TRBJ2-3; D might be TRBD1 (6 bases). Germline V gene data show CDR1 as LNHDA and CDR2 as SQIVND (reference sequence). V was cut by 5 bases and J by 3 bases, with 9 bases left in between. The CDR3 extends over 13 amino acids. The CDR3 coding sequence is TGTGCCAGTAGTGTCACAGGGACAGATACGCAGTATTTT. This sequence encodes CASSVTGTDTQYF.

The CDR3 sequence: CASSLANRGSYEQYF. CDR3 in DNA: TGTGCCAGCAGCTTAGCAAACAGAGGATCCTACGAGCAGTACTTC. The rearrangement links TRBV11-1 to TRBJ2-7; D unresolved. The CDR3 is 15 amino acids. Looked up from germline, CDR1 is SGHAT and CDR2 is FQDESV (reference sequence). The V end was cut by 0 bases, the J end by 1 base, with 10 bases between.

The table lists this clone with a count of one. This chain uses TRBV2 with TRBJ1-5; 9 nucleotides align to TRBD1. The V gene's germline CDR1 is SNHLY and CDR2 FYNNEI. With V trimmed by 4 bases and J by 2 bases, 0 bases remained unmatched. The CDR3 covers 14 residues. DNA for the CDR3: TGTGCCAGCAGTGGGGACAGGGGCAATCAGCCCCAGCATTTT. Translated: CASSGDRGNQPQHF.

As to this clone: This sample also contains other DNA sequences that code for the same CDR3. The J gene is TRBJ2-1, the V gene TRBV27; D not certain. The germline V and J ends were trimmed by 3 bases and 4 bases, with 7 bases remaining between them. Germline CDR1 MNHEY, CDR2 SMNVEV (reference sequence). CDR3 length equals 13 residues. The CDR3 nucleotides are TGTGCCAGCAGTTTGCGGCCGTACAATGAGCAGTTCTTC. This gives the protein CASSLRPYNEQFF.

This clone was observed a few times. The chain carries TRBV5-1 and TRBJ1-2, with a tentative D call TRBD1 (5 bases). Between the trimmed V and J ends, which lost 0 bases and 7 bases, there was a span of 10 bases. Germline CDR1 and CDR2: SGHRS and YFSETQ. CDR3 size: 13 residues. The CDR3 DNA follows: TGCGCCAGCAGCTTGGGTGGAGGGGCTGGCTACACCTTC. It specifies CASSLGGGAGYTF. Full variable domain (rest looked up from reference TRBV5-1 and TRBJ1-2): KAGVTQTPRYLIKTRGQQVTLSCSPISGHRSVSWYQQTPGQGLQFLFEYFSETQRNKGNFPGRFSGRQFSNSRSEMNVSTLELGDSALYLCASSLGGGAGYTFGSGTRLTVV.

V is TRBV3-1 (or the pseudogene TRBV3-2) and J is TRBJ2-7; 9 positions match TRBD1. V was pared by 1 base and J by 7 bases, with 8 bases of the junction left unmatched. There are 15 residues in the CDR3. Germline loops: CDR1 LGHDT, CDR2 YNNKEL (reference sequence). The CDR3 nucleotides read TGTGCCAGCAGCCAAGGTTGGGACAGGGTTGGGGAGCAGTACTTC. Protein product: CASSQGWDRVGEQYF.

The chain employs TRBV12-3 or TRBV12-4 and TRBJ2-7, with D perhaps TRBD1 (6 bases). The CDR3 covers 11 residues. V was cut by 6 bases and J by 4 bases, with 7 bases left in between. The CDR3 is CASSTGYEQYF. The CDR3, as DNA: TGTGCCAGCAGCACAGGGTACGAGCAGTACTTC.

This chain joins TRBV9 and TRBJ2-5, with 9 nucleotides matching TRBD2. CDR3 length: 19 residues. Germline lookup yields CDR1 SGDLS and CDR2 YYNGEE. Germline trimming cut 0 bases from V and 1 base from J; bases unmatched to any gene: 13. The CDR3 DNA follows: TGTGCCAGCAGCGTAGAGCCTAGCGGGAAACGCGGGGGCCAAGAGACCCAGTACTTC. Protein product: CASSVEPSGKRGGQETQYF.

The rearrangement uses TRBV7-6 and TRBJ2-2; D is unresolved. Germline V gene data show CDR1 as SGHVS and CDR2 as FNYEAQ. V lost 4 bases, J lost 4 bases, and 7 bases lay in between. This CDR3 is built from 13 residues. The CDR3 loop reads CASSSGPTGELFF. DNA of the CDR3: TGTGCCAGCAGCTCCGGACCCACCGGGGAGCTGTTTTTT. The full variable domain, completed using reference TRBV7-6 and TRBJ2-2, is GAGVSQSPRYKVTKRGQDVALRCDPISGHVSLYWYRQALGQGPEFLTYFNYEAQQDKSGLPNDRFSAERPEGSISTLTIQRTEQRDSAMYRCASSSGPTGELFFGEGSRLTVL.

The gene calls are TRBV10-2 and TRBJ1-3; D perhaps matches TRBD1 (5 bases). The CDR3 runs 14 residues. V lost 4 bases to trimming and J lost 1 base, with 8 bases between them. CDR1 and CDR2 (germline): WSHSY, SAAADI. The chain's CDR3 is CASSARVSGNTIYF. The DNA of the CDR3 is TGCGCCAGCAGTGCCAGGGTGTCTGGAAACACCATATATTTT.

The chain couples TRBV4-1 to TRBJ2-3, with 7 positions matching TRBD2. The CDR3 covers 15 residues. From germline, CDR1 is MGHRA and CDR2 YSYEKL. J was trimmed by 2 bases and V by 2 bases; bases with no gene match: 4. CDR3 residues: CASSQTSEYTDTQYF. DNA for the CDR3: TGCGCCAGCAGCCAAACTAGCGAATACACAGATACGCAGTATTTT.

The V and J genes are TRBV9 and TRBJ1-6; D may be TRBD1 (6 bases). The CDR3 contains 18 residues. Between the trimmed V and J ends, which lost 3 bases and 6 bases, there was a span of 22 bases. Germline V gene data show CDR1 as SGDLS and CDR2 as YYNGEE. CDR3 in DNA: TGTGCCAGCAGCGAGTTTCACAGGGAAAAGAGAACTAATTCACCCCTCCACTTT. It codes for CASSEFHREKRTNSPLHF.

J is TRBJ2-7 and V is TRBV7-8; D unclear. This CDR3 contains 14 residues. Trimming pared 4 bases from V and 4 bases from J, leaving 14 bases between. The germline gives CDR1 SGHVS, CDR2 FQNEAQ. Here the CDR3 DNA reads TGTGCCAGCAGCTCCTCGTTCCCGGGTTACGAGCAGTACTTC. Translation: CASSSSFPGYEQYF.

Regarding this clone: Germline is not matched at one junction end, which may reflect a read error. The rearrangement uses TRBV6-5 and TRBJ2-3, with 7 bases matching TRBD1. Germline V gene lookup returns CDR1 MNHEY and CDR2 SVGAGI. The CDR3 has 16 residues. The CDR3 DNA reads TGTGCCAGCAGTTACTCCGGGGACAGACGCACAGATACGCAGTTTTTT. This codes for CASSYSGDRRTDTQFF.

The V call is TRBV7-2, the J call TRBJ1-5; D is unresolved. Trimming took off 3 bases at V and 2 bases at J, with 5 bases between the two ends. The germline V gene has CDR1 SGHTA and CDR2 FQGNSA. The length of the CDR3 is 13 residues. The chain's CDR3 is CASSFQGNQPQHF. CDR3 sequence (DNA): TGTGCCAGCAGCTTTCAGGGCAATCAGCCCCAGCATTTT.

This chain links TRBV20-1 with TRBJ2-5; D is perhaps TRBD2 (7 bases). Germline CDR1 and CDR2: DFQATT and SNEGSKA (reference sequence). The V end lost 7 bases, the J end lost 4 bases, and 10 bases lay between the germline ends. The CDR3 is made up of 11 amino acids. The CDR3 here is CSEGGRETQYF. CDR3 bases: TGCAGTGAGGGGGGGCGAGAGACCCAGTACTTC.

This clone appeared once. The chain has TRBV11-1 and TRBJ1-1; weak D call: TRBD1 (5 bases). The V end was cut by 3 bases, the J end by 4 bases, with 15 bases between. The germline CDR1 and CDR2 sequences are SGHAT and FQDESV (reference sequence). The CDR3 length is 15 residues. The CDR3 DNA reads TGTGCCAGCAGCTTCGCACAGGCCGTAGGCACTGAAGCTTTCTTT. Residues: CASSFAQAVGTEAFF.

This chain links TRBV11-3 with TRBJ1-1; tentatively, D is TRBD1 (5 bases). Germline values: CDR1 SGHNT, CDR2 YENEEA. This CDR3 has 14 amino acids. V lost 7 bases to trimming and J lost 0 bases, with 12 bases between them. The CDR3 region has the DNA TGTGCCAGCACTTCGGGACGGATGAACACTGAAGCTTTCTTT. Translation: CASTSGRMNTEAFF.

This chain uses TRBV5-4 with TRBJ2-5; TRBD2 aligns across 12 bases. The CDR3 spans 15 residues. The germline CDR1 and CDR2 sequences are SGHNT and YYREEE (reference sequence). J gave up 5 bases and V 5 bases, and 7 bases lay outside the gene matches. The CDR3 coding sequence is TGTGCCAGCAGGCCTAGCGGGGGGGCCATGGAGACCCAGTACTTC. It translates to CASRPSGGAMETQYF. The full variable domain, in which reference TRBV5-4 and TRBJ2-5 provide the parts outside the CDR3, is ETGVTQSPTHLIKTRGQQVTLRCSSQSGHNTVSWYQQALGQGPQFIFQYYREEENGRGNFPPRFSGLQFPNYSSELNVNALELDDSALYLCASRPSGGAMETQYFGPGTRLLVL.

This clone appeared a few times. The chain combines TRBV3-1 (or the pseudogene TRBV3-2) with TRBJ2-5; no clear D. V was pared by 0 bases and J by 7 bases, with 0 bases between. The CDR3 contains 10 residues. Germline V lookup: CDR1 LGHDT, CDR2 YNNKEL (reference sequence). CDR3 amino acids: CASSQETQYF. CDR3 bases: TGTGCCAGCAGCCAAGAGACCCAGTACTTC.

V usage is TRBV21-1 and J usage is TRBJ1-3. TRBV21-1 is assigned pseudogene status. This CDR3 is 18 amino acids long. CDR3 in amino acids: CASSKGSEGQLSGNTIYF. Here the CDR3 DNA reads TGTGCCAGCAGCAAAGGGTCGGAGGGCCAACTCTCTGGAAACACCATATATTTT.

The chain has TRBV2 and TRBJ2-6; D not certain. Trimming took off 8 bases at V and 0 bases at J, with 11 bases between the two ends. Germline V gives CDR1 SNHLY, CDR2 FYNNEI. This CDR3 comprises 15 residues. CDR3 in amino acids: CASRVTSSGANVLTF. CDR3 coding DNA: TGTGCCAGCCGGGTCACCAGCTCTGGGGCCAACGTCCTGACTTTC. The full variable domain, in which reference TRBV2 and TRBJ2-6 provide the parts outside the CDR3, is EPEVTQTPSHQVTQMGQEVILRCVPISNHLYFYWYRQILGQKVEFLVSFYNNEISEKSEIFDDQFSVERPDGSNFTLKIRSTKLEDSAMYFCASRVTSSGANVLTFGAGSRLTVL.

This rearrangement joins TRBV7-9 to TRBJ1-4; 8 bases line up with TRBD1. The junction had 5 bases not matched to a gene; V was cut back by 3 bases and J by 8 bases. The CDR3 contains 14 residues. Germline CDR1 reads SEHNR; CDR2 reads FQNEAQ (reference sequence). CDR3 protein: CASSLSGTGEKLFF. CDR3 in DNA: TGTGCCAGCAGCTTGTCCGGGACAGGCGAAAAACTGTTTTTT.

This clone showed up just once. The chain is built from TRBV7-3 and TRBJ2-5, with D hard to call. V lost 6 bases to trimming and J lost 5 bases, with 7 bases between them. This CDR3 is 11 amino acids long. Germline values: CDR1 SGHTA, CDR2 FQGTGA. The CDR3 spells CASSQGETQYF. The CDR3 nucleotides read TGTGCCAGCAGTCAAGGGGAGACCCAGTACTTC.

This clone was observed a single time. In DNA, the CDR3 is TGTGCCAGCAGCTGGACTAATACTGAAAAACTGTTTTTT. This encodes CASSWTNTEKLFF. This rearrangement joins TRBV14 to TRBJ1-4; D gene ambiguous. V shed 5 bases and J shed 7 bases, with 11 bases lying between them. The CDR3 covers 13 residues. Germline V gives CDR1 SGHDN, CDR2 FVKESK.

CDR3 sequence: CASTVPGLLSGANVLTF. DNA of the CDR3: TGTGCCAGTACGGTTCCAGGGCTTCTCTCTGGGGCCAACGTCCTGACTTTC. The rearrangement uses TRBV19 and TRBJ2-6; the D gene is possibly TRBD1 (5 bases). Trimming took 7 bases from V and 0 from J, leaving 16 bases between them. The V gene's germline CDR1 is LNHDA and CDR2 SQIVND (reference sequence). This CDR3 is built from 17 residues.